These 6 T cell receptor beta chains were all obtained from the same sample, sequenced in a study of T-cell memory formation after mild COVID-19 (dated by TCRdb to about 2021). Preparation of the library involved 5' RACE. Sequencing instrument: Illumina NovaSeq 6000. The public reads were run again by TCRdb, first through fastp at Q25 and then through MiXCR, and only productive beta chains were kept. Every entry covers one CDR3 protein and lists the most common genes and DNA from its rows. The sample data list 30,000 to 35,000 distinct CDR3 sequences, and about 7.3% of these were observed just once. Jointly, the top ten make up approximately 28% of the sample. The sequenced material came from PBMCs or a T cell subset sorted from them (not recorded which). The receptors come from a young man who had mild COVID-19 (a few samples of this study predate the infection). The sample titles of this study are shuffled in the database, so cell type and time point are left out; the donor was told from shared clones.

This clonotype showed up many times. The chain combines TRBV6-1 with TRBJ1-6; tentatively, D is TRBD1 (6 bases). This CDR3 is built from 15 residues. The germline V gene encodes CDR1 MNHNS and CDR2 SASEGT. Trimming stripped 7 bases from V and 14 bases from J, with 24 bases between. CDR3 loop: CASTGEGDGGRALHF. In DNA form, the CDR3 reads TGTGCCAGCACTGGAGAGGGGGACGGGGGTAGAGCCCTCCACTTT.

Ten or more counts support this clonotype. V and J are TRBV5-4 and TRBJ2-5, with D unclear. Trimming removed 0 bases from V and 2 bases from J, with 8 bases in between. CDR1 and CDR2 (germline): SGHNT, YYREEE (reference sequence). The CDR3 is 14 residues long. The CDR3 DNA follows: TGTGCCAGCAGCTTGGGCACTACTCAAGAGACCCAGTACTTC. This translates into CASSLGTTQETQYF.

The chain joins TRBV6-2 or TRBV6-3 to TRBJ1-5; a possible D gene is TRBD1 (5 bases). CDR3 length equals 18 residues. With 2 bases removed from V and 0 bases from J, the gap between germline ends came to 17 bases. CDR1 and CDR2 (germline): MNHEY, SVGEGT. DNA of the CDR3: TGTGCCAGCAGTTACACCCGGGAGGGGATATCTAGCAATCAGCCCCAGCATTTT. It encodes CASSYTREGISSNQPQHF.

This clonotype was seen ten or more times. The chain couples TRBV5-1 to TRBJ1-6; no clear D. The CDR3 totals 14 residues. The germline V gene encodes CDR1 SGHRS and CDR2 YFSETQ. Trimming removed 0 bases at V and 7 bases at J, with 8 bases between. The CDR3 loop reads CASSLGLGNSPLHF. The CDR3 DNA follows: TGCGCCAGCAGCTTGGGGTTGGGAAATTCACCCCTCCACTTT.

This clonotype has a count of ten or more. V is TRBV7-9 and J is TRBJ1-2; possible D gene TRBD1, 5 bases. CDR1 is SEHNR, CDR2 FQNEAQ, per germline (reference sequence). Trimming pared 5 bases from V and 4 bases from J, leaving 11 bases between. The CDR3 is 13 amino acids. In nucleotides, the CDR3 is TGTGCCAGCAGCCTAGACAGATTCTATGGCTACACCTTC. Protein sequence: CASSLDRFYGYTF.

In this sample, this clonotype turned up many times. This rearrangement joins TRBV30 to TRBJ2-3, with D maybe TRBD2 (5 bases). Germline CDR1 GTSNPN, CDR2 SVGIG (reference sequence). The CDR3 spans 12 residues. V was cut by 0 bases and J by 4 bases, with 5 bases left in between. CDR3 DNA: TGTGCCTGGAGTGTACTAGCAGATACGCAGTATTTT. Protein: CAWSVLADTQYF.